Only one count was recorded for the clone carrying this TCR beta chain. Its antigen is still unknown. Libraries were prepared by immunoSEQ multiplex PCR; TCRdb keeps only in-frame clonotypes and omits some of them. The sample holds some 87,000 clones, roughly 90% seen once. The entry originates in a study of graft-versus-host responses after intestinal transplantation. About the study: All recipients were transplanted with multivisceral, liver-intestinal, or isolated intestinal grafts.

The CDR3 is made up of 14 amino acids. V was pared by 1 base and J by 10 bases, with 16 bases between. CDR1 is MGHDK, CDR2 SYGVNS, per germline. Study results and limitations: Allografts of patients with graft-donor T cell macrochimerism showed high graft-versus-host to host-versus-graft clone ratios. Recipient marrow harbored GvH clones, some of which surfaced first in ileum or blood. The highest levels of circulating GvH clones went along with early declines in HvG clones after transplant.

The TCR sequence derives from a human donor who received an intestinal transplant. The chain recombines TRBV25-1 with TRBJ1-2, with D unclear. Sequences were derived from unstimulated CD4+ T cells sorted from spleen or lymph node cells, sampled before intestinal transplant. Here the CDR3 reads CASSEWEGLGIYTF. CDR3 coding DNA: TGTGCCAGCAGTGAATGGGAAGGGCTTGGGATCTACACCTTC.